A single sample is the source of the 5 T cell receptor beta chains below, sequenced in a study of blood T cell repertoires in COVID-19. Sequenced by immunoSEQ multiplex PCR; TCRdb stores in-frame clones only, minus some. The table shows 200,000 to 250,000 clones, with 89% occurring only once. The sample taken for sequencing was peripheral blood. Receptors originate from a middle-aged woman with acute or convalescent COVID-19.

This clone has just a few counts. The chain couples TRBV4-1 to TRBJ1-6; the D is unclear. CDR3 length: 18 amino acids. Germline lookup yields CDR1 MGHRA and CDR2 YSYEKL. Trimming took off 0 bases at V and 6 bases at J, with 18 bases between the two ends. In nucleotides, the CDR3 is TGCGCCAGCAGCCAAGAAACACAACGACGGGCGGGTAATTCACCCCTCCACTTT. Its protein product is CASSQETQRRAGNSPLHF.

This chain links TRBV5-1 with TRBJ1-4; D unclear. The germline V and J ends were trimmed by 0 bases and 7 bases, with 10 bases remaining between them. From germline, CDR1 is SGHRS and CDR2 YFSETQ. The CDR3 is made up of 14 amino acids. CDR3 bases: TGCGCCAGCAGCTTGGGTAGGGAGGGTGAAAAACTGTTTTTT. Translated: CASSLGREGEKLFF.

This clone was detected only once. J is TRBJ2-3 and V is TRBV14; D not certain. The CDR3 totals 13 residues. CDR1 and CDR2 from the germline V gene are SGHDN and FVKESK. Deletions cut 3 bases from V and 3 bases from J, with 7 bases between. This chain's CDR3 is CASSHHRTDTQYF. The DNA for the CDR3 is TGTGCCAGCAGCCACCACCGGACAGATACGCAGTATTTT.

The chain joins TRBV5-5 to TRBJ1-2, with 7 bases that match TRBD1. The CDR3 consists of 16 residues. Germline V gene sequence: CDR1 SGHKS, CDR2 YYEKEE (reference sequence). Unmatched junction bases numbered 10, after V lost 1 base and J lost 4 bases. CDR3 sequence reads: CASSLPTGTEIYGYTF. The CDR3 coding sequence is TGTGCCAGCAGCTTGCCGACAGGGACGGAAATCTATGGCTACACCTTC.

With regard to this clone: It is unclear where the CDR3 begins or ends on the DNA, so no DNA is shown, and the CDR3 is as TCRdb lists it. The chain has TRBV18 and TRBJ2-1; the table's D call of TRBD1 was not tested on the DNA. The germline V gene encodes CDR1 KGHSH and CDR2 LQKENI. The CDR3 is 19 residues long, ends included. The CDR3 sequence is CASSPLWQGIRSSYNEQFF.